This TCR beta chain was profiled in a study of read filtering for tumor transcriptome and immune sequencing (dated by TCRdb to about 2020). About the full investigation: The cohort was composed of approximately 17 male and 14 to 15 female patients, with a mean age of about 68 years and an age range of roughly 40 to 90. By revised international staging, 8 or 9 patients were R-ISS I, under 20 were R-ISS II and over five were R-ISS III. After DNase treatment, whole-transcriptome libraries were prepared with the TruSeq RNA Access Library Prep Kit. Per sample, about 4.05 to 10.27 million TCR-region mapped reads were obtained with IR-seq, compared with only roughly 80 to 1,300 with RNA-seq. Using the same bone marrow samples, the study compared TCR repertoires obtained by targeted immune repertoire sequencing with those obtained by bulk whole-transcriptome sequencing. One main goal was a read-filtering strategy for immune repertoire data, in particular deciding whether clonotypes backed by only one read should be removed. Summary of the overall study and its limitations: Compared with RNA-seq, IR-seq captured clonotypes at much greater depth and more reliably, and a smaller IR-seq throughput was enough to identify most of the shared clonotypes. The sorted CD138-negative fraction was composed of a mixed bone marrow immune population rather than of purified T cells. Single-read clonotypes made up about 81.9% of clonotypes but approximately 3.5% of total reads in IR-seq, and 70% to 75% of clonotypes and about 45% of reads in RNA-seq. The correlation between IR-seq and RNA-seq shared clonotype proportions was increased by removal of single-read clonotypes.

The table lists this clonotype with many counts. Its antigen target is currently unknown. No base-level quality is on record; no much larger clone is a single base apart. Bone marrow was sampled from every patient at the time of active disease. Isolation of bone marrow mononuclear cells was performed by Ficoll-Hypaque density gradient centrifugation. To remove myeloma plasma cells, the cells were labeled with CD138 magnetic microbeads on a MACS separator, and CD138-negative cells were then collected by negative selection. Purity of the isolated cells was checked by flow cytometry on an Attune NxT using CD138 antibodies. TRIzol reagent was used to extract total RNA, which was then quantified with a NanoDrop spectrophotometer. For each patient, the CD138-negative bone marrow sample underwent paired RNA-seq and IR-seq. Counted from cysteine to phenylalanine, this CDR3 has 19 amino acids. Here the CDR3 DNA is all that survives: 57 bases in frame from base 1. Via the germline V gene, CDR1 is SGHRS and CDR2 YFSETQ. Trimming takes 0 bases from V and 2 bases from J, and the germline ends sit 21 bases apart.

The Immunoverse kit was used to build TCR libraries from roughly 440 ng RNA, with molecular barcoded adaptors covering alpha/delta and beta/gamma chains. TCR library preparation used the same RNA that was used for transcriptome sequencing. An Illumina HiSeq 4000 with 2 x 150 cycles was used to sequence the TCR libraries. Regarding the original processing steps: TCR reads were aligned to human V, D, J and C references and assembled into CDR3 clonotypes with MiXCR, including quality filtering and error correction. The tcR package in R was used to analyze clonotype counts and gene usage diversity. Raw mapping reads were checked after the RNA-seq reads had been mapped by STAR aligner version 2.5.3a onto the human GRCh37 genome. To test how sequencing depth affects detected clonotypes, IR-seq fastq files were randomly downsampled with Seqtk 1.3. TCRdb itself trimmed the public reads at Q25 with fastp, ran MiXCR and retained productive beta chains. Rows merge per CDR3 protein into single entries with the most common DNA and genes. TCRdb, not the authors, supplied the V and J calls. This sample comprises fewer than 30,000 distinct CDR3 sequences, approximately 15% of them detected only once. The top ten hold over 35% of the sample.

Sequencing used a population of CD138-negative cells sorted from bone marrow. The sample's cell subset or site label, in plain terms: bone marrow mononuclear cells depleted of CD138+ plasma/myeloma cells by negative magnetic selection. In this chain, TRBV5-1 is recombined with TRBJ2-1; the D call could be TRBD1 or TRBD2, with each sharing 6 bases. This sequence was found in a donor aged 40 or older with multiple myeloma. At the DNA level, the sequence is TGCGCCAGCAGCTTGGATTACAGGGTTGGGACTCCGACCTACAATGAGCAGTTCTTC. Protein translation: CASSLDYRVGTPTYNEQFF.